Sequencing of this T cell receptor (beta chain) was carried out in a study of T cells in Graves' hyperthyroidism and ophthalmopathy. Study outcomes and limitations: Ophthalmopathy was separated from stable hyperthyroidism by a 13 V-J model.

RNA transcripts yielded amplified TCR beta CDR3 regions. During a first-round RT-PCR of the TCR CDR3, the HTBI primer set was used. Each CDR3 protein gets one entry after TCRdb re-called the multiplex PCR reads with MiXCR. The repertoire holds 450,000 to 600,000 distinct CDR3 sequences, with roughly 21% as singletons. CDR1 LNHDA and CDR2 SQIVND come from the germline V gene (reference sequence). The CDR3 is 13 amino acids. Unmatched junction bases numbered 9, after V lost 8 bases and J lost 6 bases. On this clonotype itself: Its antigen remains unidentified.

Uncontrolled infection, other autoimmune disease, pregnancy and lactation each barred patients from inclusion. PBMCs were derived from 10 ml fresh peripheral blood. What was sequenced was blood. The J gene is TRBJ2-7, the V gene TRBV19, with 8 bases lining up with TRBD1. This sequence was found in a man in his forties with Graves' ophthalmopathy. The CDR3 protein is CASGRGQGGEQYF. CDR3 DNA: TGTGCCAGTGGCCGCGGACAGGGCGGCGAGCAGTACTTC.